Shown below are 5 T cell receptor beta chains from a single sample sequenced in a study of PD-L1 blockade in urothelial cancer. Clones were sequenced by immunoSEQ multiplex PCR, and TCRdb holds only the in-frame ones, with some missing. The data hold 50,000 to 55,000 clones, with 77% observed a single time. Sequences were derived from PBMCs, sampled around atezolizumab (anti-PD-L1) treatment. Every receptor here comes from a man aged 70 or older with urothelial cancer.

This clone came up a few times. DNA for the CDR3: TGTGCCAGCAGCGCTCCGGGACTCACCAATTCACCCCTCCACTTT. Translation: CASSAPGLTNSPLHF. The chain is built from TRBV9 and TRBJ1-6, with D perhaps TRBD1 (5 bases). CDR1 is SGDLS and CDR2 is YYNGEE in the germline V gene. Trimming shortened V by 3 bases and J by 7 bases, and 14 bases separated the two germline ends. This CDR3 is built from 15 residues. The full variable domain, in which reference TRBV9 and TRBJ1-6 provide the parts outside the CDR3, is DSGVTQTPKHLITATGQRVTLRCSPRSGDLSVYWYQQSLDQGLQFLIQYYNGEERAKGNILERFSAQQFPDLHSELNLSSLELGDSALYFCASSAPGLTNSPLHFGNGTRLTVT.

The genes are TRBV5-1 and TRBJ1-5; D is ambiguous. The CDR3 loop spans 13 amino acids. Looked up from germline, CDR1 is SGHRS and CDR2 is YFSETQ. V lost 0 bases, J lost 7 bases, and 8 bases lay in between. The CDR3 nucleotides read TGCGCCAGCAGCTTGGGCGGAAGGCAGCCCCAGCATTTT. It yields the protein CASSLGGRQPQHF.

This clone was seen repeatedly, ten times or more. The CDR3 protein is CASSWDSIAYEQYF. DNA of the CDR3: TGTGCCAGCAGCTGGGACTCCATTGCCTACGAGCAGTACTTC. This chain links TRBV7-2 with TRBJ2-7; D is possibly TRBD2 (6 bases). Trimming shortened V by 4 bases and J by 2 bases, and 12 bases separated the two germline ends. Germline CDR1 and CDR2: SGHTA and FQGNSA. CDR3 length: 14 amino acids.

The chain carries TRBV7-2 and TRBJ2-2, with TRBD1 matching over 7 bases. The CDR3 spans 16 residues. With V trimmed by 1 base and J by 0 bases, 2 bases remained unmatched. Germline V gives CDR1 SGHTA, CDR2 FQGNSA. This CDR3 reads CASSLVGTANTGELFF. The CDR3 DNA follows: TGTGCCAGCAGCTTAGTAGGGACAGCGAACACCGGGGAGCTGTTTTTT. Drawing the rest from reference TRBV7-2 and TRBJ2-2, the complete variable domain is GAGVSQSPSNKVTEKGKDVELRCDPISGHTALYWYRQSLGQGLEFLIYFQGNSAPDKSGLPSDRFSAERTGGSVSTLTIQRTQQEDSAVYLCASSLVGTANTGELFFGEGSRLTVL.

The rearrangement links TRBV7-2 to TRBJ2-3; TRBD1 matches 7 bases. The CDR3 has 16 amino acids. Germline values: CDR1 SGHTA, CDR2 FQGNSA. With V trimmed by 5 bases and J by 0 bases, 8 bases remained unmatched. The CDR3 protein is CASSPRQGRSTDTQYF. CDR3 in DNA: TGTGCCAGCAGCCCACGACAGGGTCGGAGCACAGATACGCAGTATTTT.